Following are 9 T cell receptor beta chains from one sample sequenced in a study of CD8 T cells in ankylosing spondylitis. TCRdb processed the 5' RACE reads anew with MiXCR; each CDR3 protein has one entry. Of a few hundred thousand distinct CDR3 sequences listed, over 15% were seen once; the top ten hold 1%. No antigens are known for them. General study results and limits: What seemed typical of ankylosing spondylitis blood was a TCR beta motif built from fewer than ten highly homologous variants.

Sequencing was carried out using blood, either unsorted or a sorted T cell fraction (not recorded which). The receptors were sampled from a male donor with ankylosing spondylitis.

This clonotype was recorded at least ten times. The V gene is TRBV10-3, the J gene TRBJ1-2, with 8 bases matching TRBD1. The junction had 7 bases not matched to a gene; V was cut back by 3 bases and J by 4 bases. CDR1 and CDR2 from the germline V gene are ENHRY and SYGVKD. The CDR3 totals 15 residues. The CDR3 is CAISDSDRDSYGYTF. The CDR3 DNA sequence: TGTGCCATCAGTGACTCGGACAGGGACTCCTATGGCTACACCTTC.

This chain joins TRBV20-1 and TRBJ1-4; 7 bases line up with TRBD1. The CDR3 length is 13 residues. Germline V gene sequence: CDR1 DFQATT, CDR2 SNEGSKA (reference sequence). The J segment lost 4 bases and the V segment lost 6 bases, leaving 5 bases of the junction unmatched. The CDR3 sequence is CSANRDSNEKLFF. Here the CDR3 DNA reads TGCAGTGCCAACCGGGACAGTAATGAAAAACTGTTTTTT.

This clonotype was picked up many times. The gene calls are TRBV12-3 or TRBV12-4 and TRBJ1-1, with 7 bases aligning to TRBD1. The CDR3 loop spans 15 amino acids. The V gene end was trimmed by 5 bases and the J gene end by 4 bases; junction bases not matched to a gene: 10. Here the CDR3 reads CASSRRRQGGTEAFF. CDR3 DNA sequence: TGTGCCAGCAGTCGACGACGACAGGGAGGCACTGAAGCTTTCTTT.

In its sample, this clonotype was seen a few times. V gene TRBV7-3 combines with J gene TRBJ2-1; TRBD1 is a possible D gene (7 bases). The CDR3 sequence is 13 residues long. V lost 4 bases and J 15 bases, leaving 19 bases between the germline ends. In germline, CDR1 is SGHTA, CDR2 FQGTGA. The CDR3 sequence is CASSSGQEGDRFF. In nucleotides, the CDR3 is TGTGCCAGCAGCTCCGGACAGGAGGGCGACCGGTTCTTC.

This clonotype was detected only a few times. The chain uses TRBV30 and TRBJ2-3; TRBD2 is a possible D gene (5 bases). There are 13 residues in the CDR3. The germline CDR1 and CDR2 sequences are GTSNPN and SVGIG (reference sequence). V was trimmed by 2 bases and J by 0 bases, leaving 6 bases between them. The CDR3 sequence is CAWSLASTDTQYF. In nucleotides, the CDR3 is TGTGCCTGGAGTCTAGCAAGCACAGATACGCAGTATTTT.

In this sample, this clonotype turned up a few times. This chain joins TRBV18 and TRBJ2-7; 8 nucleotides match TRBD2. The germline V gene encodes CDR1 KGHSH and CDR2 LQKENI. The length of the CDR3 is 15 residues. Losses at the gene ends were 3 bases for V and 5 bases for J; bases not matched to a gene: 9. The CDR3 DNA is TGTGCCAGCTCACCGGTCCCTAGCGGGTCCAACGAGCAGTACTTC. Encoded protein: CASSPVPSGSNEQYF.

This clonotype was observed a few times. The V call is TRBV6-2 or TRBV6-3, the J call TRBJ1-1, with 8 bases matching TRBD1. CDR3 size: 17 residues. Germline V CDR1 and CDR2: MNHEY, SVGEGT. V trimming: 2 bases; J trimming: 1 base; junction bases outside the gene matches: 9. The chain's CDR3 is CASSYAAGGAENTEAFF. The CDR3 DNA follows: TGTGCCAGCAGTTACGCGGCAGGGGGCGCGGAGAACACTGAAGCTTTCTTT.

The chain joins TRBV7-2 to TRBJ2-5; no clear D gene. CDR1 SGHTA and CDR2 FQGNSA come from the germline V gene. V lost 5 bases and J lost 2, with 18 bases in between. The CDR3 totals 16 residues. CDR3 sequence reads: CASSPPRLVPQETQYF. The CDR3, as DNA: TGTGCCAGCAGCCCACCCCGTCTAGTACCTCAAGAGACCCAGTACTTC.

The rearrangement joins TRBV7-2 to TRBJ2-7, with 9 bases that match TRBD1. Germline V gene data show CDR1 as SGHTA and CDR2 as FQGNSA. The CDR3 runs to 16 residues. Unmatched junction bases numbered 12, after V lost 6 bases and J lost 3 bases. This CDR3 is CASSPRVGQGSYEQYF. The CDR3 bases are TGTGCCAGCAGTCCGCGCGTAGGACAGGGGAGCTACGAGCAGTACTTC.